This T cell receptor beta chain was obtained from a study of T cell responses to AZD1222 COVID-19 vaccine. The study, taken as a whole, reports: Clonal diversity was possibly underestimated; the donors were predominantly white British and more often female. All repertoire sampling was performed exclusively after the peak T cell response. Elevations in Spike-specific TCR breadth and depth followed administration of two AZD1222 doses. Nearly half of spike-specific TCRs reportedly target variant regions that are unmutated in the B.1.351 and B.1.1.7 variants.

Of note for this clone: Its antigen remains unknown.

The CDR3 runs to 13 residues. V was pared by 0 bases and J by 6 bases, with 9 bases between. Germline CDR1 and CDR2: SGHDT and YYEEEE. Using immunoSEQ multiplex PCR, the repertoire was profiled, and TCRdb retains in-frame clones only, with some absent. This sample carries tens of thousands of clones, 90% to 95% of them seen once, and the ten largest clones take under 5%. The chain uses TRBV5-6 and TRBJ1-1; no reliable D call. The sample consisted of peripheral blood, taken on day 0 of MenACWY control vaccination. The TCR originated in an adult in good health. The CDR3 sequence: CASSLVRSPEAFF. CDR3 DNA sequence: TGTGCCAGCAGCTTGGTCAGGAGTCCTGAAGCTTTCTTT.